This passage covers 21 T cell receptor beta chains from one sample sequenced in a study of blood T cell repertoires in COVID-19. Clones were sequenced by immunoSEQ multiplex PCR, and TCRdb holds only the in-frame ones, with some missing. The table has 200,000 to 250,000 clones, around 86% seen once. Material for sequencing was peripheral blood. The receptors derive from a woman in her sixties who had recovered from COVID-19.

A few counts support this clone. The chain carries TRBV5-6 and TRBJ2-5; 8 nucleotides agree with TRBD1. The V gene end was trimmed by 4 bases and the J gene end by 4 bases; junction bases not matched to a gene: 6. The CDR3 has 14 residues. The germline V gene has CDR1 SGHDT and CDR2 YYEEEE. CDR3 DNA: TGTGCCAGCAGCGGGGGACAGGTGGGAGAGACCCAGTACTTC. Its protein product is CASSGGQVGETQYF.

The V call is TRBV6-5, the J call TRBJ1-2; TRBD1 matches 7 bases. This CDR3 has 14 amino acids. Germline V CDR1 and CDR2: MNHEY, SVGAGI. J lost 4 bases, V lost 5 bases, and 7 bases had no gene match. The CDR3 DNA reads TGTGCCAGCAGTAGGACAGGTACTCCCTATGGCTACACCTTC. This sequence encodes CASSRTGTPYGYTF.

DNA for the CDR3: TGTGCCAGTAGTGCATTAAACCAGGGAAACACTGAAGCTTTCTTT. Amino acids: CASSALNQGNTEAFF. The rearrangement links TRBV19 to TRBJ1-1, with D tentatively TRBD1 (5 bases). V dropped 5 bases and J dropped 2 bases, with 15 bases sitting between them. The length of the CDR3 is 15 residues. The V gene's germline CDR1 is LNHDA and CDR2 SQIVND (reference sequence).

The chain uses TRBV11-3 and TRBJ2-5, with D possibly matching TRBD2 (6 bases). V lost 5 bases to trimming and J lost 5 bases, with 18 bases between them. The CDR3 is 15 amino acids. The germline CDR1 and CDR2 sequences are SGHNT and YENEEA. Here the CDR3 reads CASSPGPPGRETQYF. The CDR3 bases are TGTGCCAGCAGCCCGGGACCGCCGGGGAGGGAGACCCAGTACTTC. Using reference TRBV11-3 and TRBJ2-5 for the parts outside the CDR3, the full variable domain is EAGVVQSPRYKIIEKKQPVAFWCNPISGHNTLYWYLQNLGQGPELLIRYENEEAVDDSQLPKDRFSAERLKGVDSTLKIQPAELGDSAVYLCASSPGPPGRETQYFGPGTRLLVL.

This chain joins TRBV6-4 and TRBJ2-1, with 7 bases fitting TRBD2. V lost 6 bases, J lost 9 bases, and 5 bases stayed unmatched. The germline CDR1 and CDR2 sequences are MRHNA and SNTAGT. The CDR3 sequence is 12 residues long. The CDR3 spells CASRALAGEQFF. The DNA for the CDR3 is TGTGCCAGCAGGGCGTTAGCGGGTGAGCAGTTCTTC.

CDR3 coding DNA: TGTGCCAGCAGCCCTCCGGGGCACCTTTCCGCGGGGGAAACGGAGACCCAGTACTTC. Amino acid sequence: CASSPPGHLSAGETETQYF. This rearrangement joins TRBV28 to TRBJ2-5; TRBD2 matches 7 bases. V dropped 6 bases and J dropped 5; count of bases not matched to a gene: 24. Germline CDR1 is MDHEN and CDR2 is SYDVKM. This CDR3 region has 19 residues.

The chain links TRBV6-5 to TRBJ1-2; 10 bases map to TRBD1. Trimming at V came to 6 bases and at J to 3 bases, leaving 4 bases not matched to a gene. The CDR3 has 14 residues. Germline assignment: CDR1 MNHEY and CDR2 SVGAGI. CDR3 amino acids: CASRRTGGYYGYTF. In DNA form, the CDR3 reads TGTGCCAGCAGACGGACAGGGGGTTACTATGGCTACACCTTC.

J is TRBJ2-1 and V is TRBV7-9; TRBD1 agrees at 7 bases. The V gene's germline CDR1 is SEHNR and CDR2 FQNEAQ (reference sequence). This CDR3 is 15 amino acids long. J gave up 6 bases and V 6 bases, and 11 bases lay outside the gene matches. The CDR3 is CASRPGTADINEQFF. The CDR3, as DNA: TGTGCCAGCAGGCCCGGGACAGCAGATATCAATGAGCAGTTCTTC.

The rearrangement joins TRBV10-3 to TRBJ1-4, with a possible D match to TRBD1 (5 bases). CDR3 length: 15 amino acids. Between the trimmed V and J ends, which lost 0 bases and 0 bases, there was a span of 5 bases. Germline V gene sequence: CDR1 ENHRY, CDR2 SYGVKD. The CDR3 DNA reads as TGTGCCATCAGTGAGTCGACAGCAACTAATGAAAAACTGTTTTTT. Its translation is CAISESTATNEKLFF.

CDR3 protein: CASSEATAEGPLHF. The CDR3 coding sequence is TGTGCCAGCAGTGAAGCGACCGCGGAGGGGCCCCTCCACTTT. The V call is TRBV6-1, the J call TRBJ1-6, with D possibly TRBD1 on 5 matching bases. V lost 0 bases and J lost 13, with 13 bases in between. The CDR3 has 14 residues. Germline loops: CDR1 MNHNS, CDR2 SASEGT.

The chain uses TRBV28 and TRBJ1-5, with unresolved D. V lost 3 bases to trimming and J lost 2 bases, with 14 bases between them. The CDR3 spans 16 residues. Germline CDR1 is MDHEN and CDR2 is SYDVKM. The CDR3: CASSLGRRWGNQPQHF. CDR3 bases: TGTGCCAGCAGTTTGGGTCGCAGGTGGGGCAATCAGCCCCAGCATTTT.

The gene calls are TRBV6-5 and TRBJ2-7, with D possibly TRBD1 on 6 matching bases. Per germline, CDR1 MNHEY and CDR2 SVGAGI. The germline V and J ends were trimmed by 7 bases and 6 bases, with 22 bases remaining between them. The CDR3 sequence is 15 residues long. CDR3 in DNA: TGTGCCAGCACCCCGTGGGCTTCAGGGGCTCGCGAGCAGTACTTC. Residues: CASTPWASGAREQYF.

The chain has TRBV7-6 and TRBJ1-2; D is unclear. Germline assignment: CDR1 SGHVS and CDR2 FNYEAQ. V lost 0 bases to trimming and J lost 10 bases, with 15 bases between them. CDR3 length: 14 residues. The DNA for the CDR3 is TGTGCCAGCAGCTTAGCGAGGATGGGTCATGACTACACCTTC. Its translation is CASSLARMGHDYTF.

The genes are TRBV5-1 and TRBJ2-3; the D is unclear. This CDR3 has 14 residues. V lost 1 base and J lost 2, with 8 bases in between. The V gene's germline CDR1 is SGHRS and CDR2 YFSETQ. As DNA, the CDR3 is TGCGCCAGCAGCTTGCGAGGCCCCACAGATACGCAGTATTTT. It translates to CASSLRGPTDTQYF.

V and J are TRBV28 and TRBJ2-1; 14 bases align to TRBD2. This CDR3 spans 15 amino acids. V gave up 6 bases and J gave up 7 bases; unmatched junction bases: 5. Germline-derived CDR1 and CDR2 are MDHEN and SYDVKM. The chain's CDR3 is CASRGTSGGWNEQFF. DNA of the CDR3: TGTGCCAGCAGGGGGACTAGCGGGGGTTGGAATGAGCAGTTCTTC. Based on the CDR3 plus reference TRBV28 and TRBJ2-1, the full variable domain is DVKVTQSSRYLVKRTGEKVFLECVQDMDHENMFWYRQDPGLGLRLIYFSYDVKMKEKGDIPEGYSVSREKKERFSLILESASTNQTSMYLCASRGTSGGWNEQFFGPGTRLTVL.

The CDR3 sequence is CASSLEGGASYNEQFF. The DNA for the CDR3 is TGCGCCAGCAGCTTGGAAGGGGGGGCTTCCTACAATGAGCAGTTCTTC. The chain recombines TRBV5-1 with TRBJ2-1; a weak D match, TRBD2 (7 bases). The CDR3 contains 16 residues. The V end was cut by 0 bases, the J end by 1 base, with 11 bases between. CDR1 and CDR2 (germline): SGHRS, YFSETQ.

The J gene is TRBJ1-6, the V gene TRBV19, with D unresolved. The CDR3 runs 14 residues. The germline V gene encodes CDR1 LNHDA and CDR2 SQIVND (reference sequence). Deletions cut 9 bases from V and 6 bases from J, with 15 bases between. The CDR3 spells CASRSVSSNSPLHF. DNA for the CDR3: TGTGCCAGCCGCTCGGTCTCGTCTAATTCACCCCTCCACTTT.

The rearrangement uses TRBV11-3 and TRBJ2-2; D is possibly TRBD2 (5 bases). The V and J ends lost 3 bases and 0 bases respectively, with 8 bases between them. The CDR3 spans 15 residues. Germline CDR1 reads SGHNT; CDR2 reads YENEEA. For the CDR3, the DNA is TGTGCCAGCAGCTTTTTGGGAGCGAACACCGGGGAGCTGTTTTTT. This gives the protein CASSFLGANTGELFF. Based on the CDR3 plus reference TRBV11-3 and TRBJ2-2, the full variable domain is EAGVVQSPRYKIIEKKQPVAFWCNPISGHNTLYWYLQNLGQGPELLIRYENEEAVDDSQLPKDRFSAERLKGVDSTLKIQPAELGDSAVYLCASSFLGANTGELFFGEGSRLTVL.

The chain recombines TRBV5-4 with TRBJ1-1; D possibly corresponds to TRBD1 (6 bases). V dropped 6 bases and J dropped 3 bases, with 9 bases sitting between them. From germline, CDR1 is SGHNT and CDR2 YYREEE (reference sequence). CDR3 size: 12 residues. The CDR3 protein is CASTKGDTEAFF. CDR3 nucleotides: TGTGCCAGCACCAAGGGGGACACTGAAGCTTTCTTT.

This chain links TRBV6-5 with TRBJ1-1; the match to TRBD1 covers 7 bases. This CDR3 region has 15 residues. From germline, CDR1 is MNHEY and CDR2 SVGAGI. Trimming took 2 bases from V and 1 from J; bases not matched to a gene: 4. In DNA, the CDR3 is TGTGCCAGCAGTTACGGGCAGGGGGGGAACACTGAAGCTTTCTTT. Translated: CASSYGQGGNTEAFF.

The genes are TRBV19 and TRBJ1-2, with TRBD1 as a possible D gene (5 bases). Deletions cut 3 bases from V and 8 bases from J, with 13 bases between. Germline-derived CDR1 and CDR2 are LNHDA and SQIVND (reference sequence). CDR3 length: 13 residues. CDR3 DNA: TGTGCCAGTAGTATTGGCAGGGCGAGGGGCTACACCTTC. Its protein product is CASSIGRARGYTF.